This section outlines one T cell receptor (beta chain) sequence together with its context. This sample stems from a study of a mutant IDH1 vaccine in newly diagnosed glioma. This sample's time point: baseline, week 1 (first vaccination visit). Specified treatment: pre-vaccination baseline after standard-of-care therapy. V gave up 2 bases and J gave up 7 bases; unmatched junction bases: 3. CDR1 and CDR2 from the germline V gene are MDHEN and SYDVKM. The CDR3 has 14 amino acids. Data came from immunoSEQ multiplex PCR; TCRdb stores just in-frame clones and leaves some out. The data hold around 92,000 clones, with 85% to 90% observed a single time.

The source is a woman in her fifties or sixties with glioma. The specimen comprised PBMCs, sampled from a glioma patient treated with radiotherapy, temozolomide or both. The V gene is TRBV28, the J gene TRBJ1-5; 9 bases match TRBD1. The CDR3 protein is CASSLGTGHQPQHF. The CDR3 DNA sequence: TGTGCCAGCAGTTTAGGGACAGGGCACCAGCCCCAGCATTTT.